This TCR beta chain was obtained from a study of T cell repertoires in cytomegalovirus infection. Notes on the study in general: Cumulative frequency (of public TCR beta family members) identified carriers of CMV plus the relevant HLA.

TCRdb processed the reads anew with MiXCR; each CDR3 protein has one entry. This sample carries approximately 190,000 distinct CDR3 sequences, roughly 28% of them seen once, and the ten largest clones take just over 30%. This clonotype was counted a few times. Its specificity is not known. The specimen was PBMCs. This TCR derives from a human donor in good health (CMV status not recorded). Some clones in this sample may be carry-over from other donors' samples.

The CDR3: CATSDSRNTEAFF. The CDR3 DNA follows: TGTGCCACCAGTGATTCGCGGAACACTGAAGCTTTCTTT. J is TRBJ1-1 and V is TRBV24-1, with D unclear. The CDR3 runs 13 residues. Germline V gene lookup returns CDR1 KGHDR and CDR2 SFDVKD. V lost 2 bases, J lost 1 base, and 4 bases lay in between.